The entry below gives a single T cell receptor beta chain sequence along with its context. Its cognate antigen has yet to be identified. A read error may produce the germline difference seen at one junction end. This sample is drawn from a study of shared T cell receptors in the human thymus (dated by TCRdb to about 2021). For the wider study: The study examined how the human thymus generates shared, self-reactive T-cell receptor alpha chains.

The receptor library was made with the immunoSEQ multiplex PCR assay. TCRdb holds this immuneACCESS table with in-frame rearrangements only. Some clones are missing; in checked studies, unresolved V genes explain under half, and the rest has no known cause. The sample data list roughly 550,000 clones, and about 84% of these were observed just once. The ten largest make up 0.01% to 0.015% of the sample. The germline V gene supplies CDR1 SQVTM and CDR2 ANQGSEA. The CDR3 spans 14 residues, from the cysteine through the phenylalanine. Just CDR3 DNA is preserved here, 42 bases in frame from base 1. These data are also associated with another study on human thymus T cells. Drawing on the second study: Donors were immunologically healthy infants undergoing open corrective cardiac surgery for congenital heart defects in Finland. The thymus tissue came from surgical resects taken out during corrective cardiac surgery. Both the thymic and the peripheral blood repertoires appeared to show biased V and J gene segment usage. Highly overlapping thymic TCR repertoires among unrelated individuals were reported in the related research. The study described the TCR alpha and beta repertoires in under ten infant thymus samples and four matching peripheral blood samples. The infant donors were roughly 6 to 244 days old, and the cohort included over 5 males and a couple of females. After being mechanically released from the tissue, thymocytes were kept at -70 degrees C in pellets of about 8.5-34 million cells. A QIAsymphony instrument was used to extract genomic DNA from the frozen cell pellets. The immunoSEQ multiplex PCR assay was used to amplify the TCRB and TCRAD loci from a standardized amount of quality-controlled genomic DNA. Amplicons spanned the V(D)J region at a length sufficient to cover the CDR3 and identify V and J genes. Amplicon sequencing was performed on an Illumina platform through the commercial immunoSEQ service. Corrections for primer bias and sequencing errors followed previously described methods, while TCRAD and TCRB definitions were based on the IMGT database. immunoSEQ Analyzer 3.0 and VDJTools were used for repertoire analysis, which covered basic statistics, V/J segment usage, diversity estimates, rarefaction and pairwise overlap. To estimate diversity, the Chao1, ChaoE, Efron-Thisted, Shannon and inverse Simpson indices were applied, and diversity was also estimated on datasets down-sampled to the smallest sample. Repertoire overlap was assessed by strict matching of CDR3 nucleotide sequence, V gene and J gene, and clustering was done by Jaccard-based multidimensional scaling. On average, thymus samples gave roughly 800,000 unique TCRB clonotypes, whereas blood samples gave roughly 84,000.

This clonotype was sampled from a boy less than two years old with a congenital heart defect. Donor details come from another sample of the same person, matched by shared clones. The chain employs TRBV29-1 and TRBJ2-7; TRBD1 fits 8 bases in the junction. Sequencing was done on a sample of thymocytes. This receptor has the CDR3 CSTTSGTGTYEPDF. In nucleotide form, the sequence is TGCAGCACCACCTCCGGGACAGGAACCTACGAGCCCGACTTC.